A single sample gave rise to the 17 T cell receptor beta chains below, sequenced in a study of beta chain features in type 1 diabetes. Study-level points and caveats: Shortening of TCRB CDR3s, moderate but significant, appeared in all four CD4+ subsets of Type 1 diabetes patients.

Their target antigens are unknown. The entirety of the isolated RNA underwent reverse transcription, so expressed TCRB transcripts were sequenced. Clones were sequenced by immunoSEQ multiplex PCR, and TCRdb holds only the in-frame ones, with some missing. The sample contains roughly 330,000 clones, 13% of which appear only once. Material: naive CD4+ T cells from blood. All receptors derive from a woman aged 18-29 years with type 1 diabetes.

This clone was observed a handful of times. The chain is built from TRBV7-9 and TRBJ2-3; perhaps TRBD2 as D (6 bases). The CDR3 is made up of 16 amino acids. The V and J ends lost 5 bases and 4 bases respectively, with 19 bases between them. Germline CDR1 reads SEHNR; CDR2 reads FQNEAQ (reference sequence). CDR3 sequence: CASSPSSGDRADTQYF. CDR3 bases: TGTGCCAGCAGCCCCTCCTCGGGGGACCGGGCAGATACGCAGTATTTT. The full variable domain, its missing parts supplied by reference TRBV7-9 and TRBJ2-3, is DTGVSQNPRHKITKRGQNVTFRCDPISEHNRLYWYRQTLGQGPEFLTYFQNEAQLEKSRLLSDRFSAERPKGSFSTLEIQRTEQGDSAMYLCASSPSSGDRADTQYFGPGTRLTVL.

This clone was seen only a few times. This sequence joins TRBV29-1 and TRBJ2-2, with 9 bases that match TRBD2. The CDR3 sequence is 14 residues long. The germline gives CDR1 SQVTM, CDR2 ANQGSEA. Trimming cost V 1 base and J 5 bases; bases outside gene matches: 2. The CDR3, as DNA: TGCAGCGTTGAAGGGAGCGGGAGGACCGGGGAGCTGTTTTTT. This translates into CSVEGSGRTGELFF.

CDR3: CASSSGGPRPGINEQYF. In DNA form, the CDR3 reads TGTGCCAGCAGCTCAGGGGGACCTCGCCCTGGGATTAACGAGCAGTACTTC. V gene TRBV5-4 combines with J gene TRBJ2-7; 7 positions match TRBD1. CDR1 SGHNT and CDR2 YYREEE come from the germline V gene (reference sequence). Trimming cost V 3 bases and J 5 bases; bases outside gene matches: 17. The CDR3 consists of 17 residues.

This chain joins TRBV9 and TRBJ2-2; TRBD2 matches at 8 bases. The CDR3 extends over 17 amino acids. Germline loops: CDR1 SGDLS, CDR2 YYNGEE. Trimming removed 3 bases from V and 5 bases from J; junction bases left unmatched: 12. DNA of the CDR3: TGTGCCAGCAGCGGACGCCCCGGGACTAGTGGTACCGGGGAGCTGTTTTTT. Its translation: CASSGRPGTSGTGELFF. The full variable domain, completed using reference TRBV9 and TRBJ2-2, is DSGVTQTPKHLITATGQRVTLRCSPRSGDLSVYWYQQSLDQGLQFLIQYYNGEERAKGNILERFSAQQFPDLHSELNLSSLELGDSALYFCASSGRPGTSGTGELFFGEGSRLTVL.

Only a few counts were recorded for this clone. The CDR3 DNA sequence: TGTGCCACCAGCGCCCGACTAGCGGGAGGGCCGAATGAGCAGTTCTTC. This codes for CATSARLAGGPNEQFF. This chain joins TRBV15 and TRBJ2-1, with TRBD2 identical over 14 bases. The junction had 7 bases not matched to a gene; V was cut back by 5 bases and J by 7 bases. The CDR3 totals 16 residues. Germline-derived CDR1 and CDR2 are LNHNV and YYDKDF (reference sequence).

V and J are TRBV11-2 and TRBJ2-2, with unresolved D. Trimming removed 3 bases from V and 4 bases from J, with 9 bases in between. Germline V gene data show CDR1 as SGHAT and CDR2 as FQNNGV. The CDR3 is 14 residues long. The CDR3 coding sequence is TGTGCCAGCAGCTTTGGGCAGATCACCGGGGAGCTGTTTTTT. Amino acids: CASSFGQITGELFF.

This clone has just a few counts. This chain joins TRBV18 and TRBJ2-3; 9 nucleotides line up with TRBD2. Germline CDR1 and CDR2: KGHSH and LQKENI. This CDR3 comprises 17 residues. Germline trimming cut 4 bases from V and 2 bases from J; bases unmatched to any gene: 10. CDR3 region: CASSHSGSRSNTDTQYF. The CDR3 DNA sequence: TGTGCCAGCTCACATAGCGGGAGCAGGTCCAACACAGATACGCAGTATTTT.

The chain has TRBV30 and TRBJ1-1, with a possible D match to TRBD1 (6 bases). The germline CDR1 and CDR2 sequences are GTSNPN and SVGIG (reference sequence). V dropped 0 bases and J dropped 10 bases, with 18 bases sitting between them. The CDR3 runs to 14 residues. CDR3 bases: TGTGCCTGGAGTGTCAAATCCGGGACACAGGTAGCTTTCTTT. This codes for CAWSVKSGTQVAFF.

This clone appeared a few times. The chain carries TRBV14 and TRBJ1-2; D perhaps matches TRBD1 (6 bases). There are 16 residues in the CDR3. Per the germline V gene, CDR1 is SGHDN and CDR2 is FVKESK. V dropped 0 bases and J dropped 1 base, with 12 bases sitting between them. CDR3 sequence reads: CASSQDLPGVNYGYTF. CDR3 nucleotides: TGTGCCAGCAGCCAAGATCTTCCAGGGGTTAACTATGGCTACACCTTC.

The chain recombines TRBV7-3 with TRBJ2-1; 8 bases match TRBD1. V shed 5 bases, J shed 7 bases, and the junction held 7 bases outside the gene matches. CDR3 size: 14 residues. CDR1 is SGHTA and CDR2 is FQGTGA in the germline V gene. The CDR3 reads CASSPQTGANEQFF. The CDR3 DNA sequence: TGTGCCAGCAGCCCCCAGACAGGGGCGAATGAGCAGTTCTTC.

This sequence joins TRBV7-2 and TRBJ2-2; D call uncertain. The V gene lost 5 bases and the J gene lost 0 bases, with 10 bases spanning the gap. The length of the CDR3 is 15 residues. In germline, CDR1 is SGHTA, CDR2 FQGNSA. The CDR3 region is CASSLQLANTGELFF. CDR3 sequence (DNA): TGTGCCAGCAGCCTTCAGCTAGCGAACACCGGGGAGCTGTTTTTT. Combining the CDR3 with reference TRBV7-2 and TRBJ2-2 gives the whole variable domain GAGVSQSPSNKVTEKGKDVELRCDPISGHTALYWYRQSLGQGLEFLIYFQGNSAPDKSGLPSDRFSAERTGGSVSTLTIQRTQQEDSAVYLCASSLQLANTGELFFGEGSRLTVL.

Only a few counts were recorded for this clone. The rearrangement joins TRBV5-4 to TRBJ2-5, with TRBD2 matching 8 bases. The CDR3 runs 16 residues. Trimming removed 7 bases from V and 5 bases from J; junction bases left unmatched: 16. Per germline, CDR1 SGHNT and CDR2 YYREEE (reference sequence). The CDR3 DNA sequence: TGTGCCAGCCGCAAAGGGGGTACAGCGGGAGAGGAGACCCAGTACTTC. This codes for CASRKGGTAGEETQYF. The full variable domain, its missing parts supplied by reference TRBV5-4 and TRBJ2-5, is ETGVTQSPTHLIKTRGQQVTLRCSSQSGHNTVSWYQQALGQGPQFIFQYYREEENGRGNFPPRFSGLQFPNYSSELNVNALELDDSALYLCASRKGGTAGEETQYFGPGTRLLVL.

This clone was seen a single time. The chain couples TRBV7-9 to TRBJ1-3; maybe TRBD1 (5 bases). CDR3 size: 14 residues. V was pared by 4 bases and J by 5 bases, with 12 bases between. Germline V gene data show CDR1 as SEHNR and CDR2 as FQNEAQ (reference sequence). CDR3 in amino acids: CASSSKDIRNTIYF. In DNA form, the CDR3 reads TGTGCCAGCAGCTCTAAGGACATAAGAAACACCATATATTTT.

The rearrangement joins TRBV2 to TRBJ2-6, with D tentatively TRBD1 (6 bases). The germline V gene encodes CDR1 SNHLY and CDR2 FYNNEI. The CDR3 totals 17 residues. Deletions cut 6 bases from V and 0 bases from J, with 15 bases between. The CDR3 nucleotides read TGTGCCAGCAGGCCAGGGGTGATCCGCTCTGGGGCCAACGTCCTGACTTTC. This translates into CASRPGVIRSGANVLTF.

The CDR3 spells CASSLTYRVGQPQHF. In DNA form, the CDR3 reads TGTGCCAGCAGTCTGACTTACAGGGTGGGCCAGCCCCAGCATTTT. The gene calls are TRBV28 and TRBJ1-5; possibly TRBD1 for D (6 bases). The CDR3 loop spans 15 amino acids. The germline V gene encodes CDR1 MDHEN and CDR2 SYDVKM. Trimming removed 5 bases from V and 7 bases from J, with 18 bases in between.

J is TRBJ2-2 and V is TRBV2; TRBD2 agrees at 8 bases. The CDR3 covers 13 residues. The germline gives CDR1 SNHLY, CDR2 FYNNEI. Unmatched junction bases numbered 4, after V lost 10 bases and J lost 3 bases. CDR3: CATGLADTGELFF. CDR3 nucleotide sequence: TGTGCCACAGGACTAGCCGACACCGGGGAGCTGTTTTTT.

This clone has just a few counts. This chain connects TRBV18 to TRBJ2-1, with D possibly matching TRBD1 (5 bases). Trimming pared 0 bases from V and 1 base from J, leaving 7 bases between. From germline, CDR1 is KGHSH and CDR2 LQKENI. There are 15 residues in the CDR3. The CDR3 sequence: CASSPPQGSYNEQFF. The CDR3 nucleotides read TGTGCCAGCTCACCACCGCAGGGTTCCTACAATGAGCAGTTCTTC.